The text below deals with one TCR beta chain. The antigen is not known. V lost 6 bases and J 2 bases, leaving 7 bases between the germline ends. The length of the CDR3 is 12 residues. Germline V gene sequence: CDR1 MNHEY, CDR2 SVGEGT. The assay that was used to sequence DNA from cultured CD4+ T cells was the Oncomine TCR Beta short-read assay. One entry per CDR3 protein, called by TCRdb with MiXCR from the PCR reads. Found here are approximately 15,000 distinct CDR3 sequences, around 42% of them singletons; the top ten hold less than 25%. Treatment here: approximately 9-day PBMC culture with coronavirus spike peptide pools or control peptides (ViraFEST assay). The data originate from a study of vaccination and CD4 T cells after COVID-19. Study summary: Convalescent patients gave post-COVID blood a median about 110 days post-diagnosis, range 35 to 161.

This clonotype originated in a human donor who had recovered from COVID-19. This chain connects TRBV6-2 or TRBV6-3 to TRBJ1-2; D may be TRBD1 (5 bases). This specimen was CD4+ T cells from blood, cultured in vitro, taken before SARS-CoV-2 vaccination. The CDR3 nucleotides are TGTGCCAGCAGCCGGGGGAACTATGGCTACACCTTC. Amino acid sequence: CASSRGNYGYTF.